This section outlines one T cell receptor (beta chain) sequence together with its context. The antigen is not known. After constant-region reverse-primer amplification, full-length variable regions underwent semi-nested PCR with Nested Universal Primer A. TCRdb used MiXCR to reprocess the 5' RACE reads, holding one entry per CDR3 protein. The sample consists of 10,000 to 15,000 distinct CDR3 sequences, about a quarter of them appearing once. Study-level findings and limits: Tumor memory CD4+ T cell TCR gene usage clustered with blood and lymph node memory CD4+ cells and lymph node naive CD4+ cells. Whole repertoires were not studied in the larger cohort, only one V-J beta rearrangement.

V dropped 6 bases and J dropped 1 base, with 9 bases sitting between them. The CDR3 is 14 residues long. Germline V CDR1 and CDR2: MNHEY, SVGAGI. Naive CD4+ T cells were purified with Tregs depleted by CD25. The TCR was taken from a female donor with breast cancer. The chain couples TRBV6-5 to TRBJ1-4; possible D gene TRBD1, 5 bases. The sample taken for sequencing was naive CD4+ T cells sorted from blood. Subset: naive CD4+ T cells, CD4+CD45RA+CD25-. CDR3 bases: TGTGCCAGCAGCCAAGGGGTAACTAATGAAAAACTGTTTTTT. It codes for CASSQGVTNEKLFF.